The 22 T cell receptor beta chains reported below all come from one sample, sequenced in a study of T-cell reconstitution after alpha-beta-depleted transplantation in children. TCRbeta library construction was performed incorporating unique molecular identifiers. Each CDR3 protein gets one entry after TCRdb re-called the PCR reads with MiXCR. The data hold approximately 47,000 distinct CDR3 sequences, with 40% to 65% observed a single time. The specimen comprised peripheral blood, sampled before TCRalphabeta/CD19-depleted stem cell transplant. The source is a boy less than two years old with SCID, due to receive a stem cell transplant.

This clonotype was observed a few times. The chain's CDR3 is CAITGEGEDEQFF. In nucleotides, the CDR3 is TGTGCCATCACTGGGGAGGGAGAGGATGAGCAGTTCTTC. V usage is TRBV10-3 and J usage is TRBJ2-1, with 7 positions matching TRBD2. Germline lookup yields CDR1 ENHRY and CDR2 SYGVKD. This CDR3 is 13 amino acids long. J lost 8 bases, V lost 7 bases, and 8 bases had no gene match.

CDR3 nucleotide sequence: TGTGCCAGCAGCATGGGGCTGTCCTACGAGCAGTACTTC. This translates into CASSMGLSYEQYF. The J gene is TRBJ2-7, the V gene TRBV11-2, with D possibly being TRBD1 (5 bases). There are 13 residues in the CDR3. The germline V gene has CDR1 SGHAT and CDR2 FQNNGV. The V end lost 5 bases, the J end lost 1 base, and 9 bases lay between the germline ends.

The V gene is TRBV20-1, the J gene TRBJ2-3; D is uncertain. Germline-derived CDR1 and CDR2 are DFQATT and SNEGSKA (reference sequence). The CDR3 is 11 residues long. V gave up 5 bases and J gave up 2 bases, with 5 bases separating them. This CDR3 reads CSADFTDTQYF. The DNA of the CDR3 is TGCAGTGCTGACTTCACAGATACGCAGTATTTT.

V gene TRBV7-9 combines with J gene TRBJ2-2, with a weak D call TRBD1 (5 bases). Trimming stripped 5 bases from V and 6 bases from J, with 22 bases between. Germline V gene data show CDR1 as SEHNR and CDR2 as FQNEAQ (reference sequence). The CDR3 covers 17 residues. CDR3 DNA sequence: TGTGCCAGCAGCAGCTTGGGGCAGGGCCTGATTGCCGGGGAGCTGTTTTTT. Translated, it gives CASSSLGQGLIAGELFF.

The rearrangement uses TRBV12-3 or TRBV12-4 and TRBJ2-3, with D possibly called TRBD1 or TRBD2 (6 bases each). The V gene lost 5 bases and the J gene lost 2 bases, with 17 bases spanning the gap. The CDR3 has 16 amino acids. CDR3 protein: CASSHDRGRFTDTQYF. DNA of the CDR3: TGTGCCAGCAGTCATGACCGGGGGCGATTCACAGATACGCAGTATTTT.

This chain joins TRBV19 and TRBJ2-3; 8 nucleotides match TRBD2. The germline V gene encodes CDR1 LNHDA and CDR2 SQIVND (reference sequence). V dropped 5 bases and J dropped 4; count of bases not matched to a gene: 8. The CDR3 sequence is 15 residues long. The CDR3 reads CASSYAGGGADTQYF. CDR3 DNA sequence: TGTGCCAGTAGTTATGCGGGGGGCGGCGCAGATACGCAGTATTTT.

J is TRBJ1-1 and V is TRBV18; weak D call: TRBD1 (5 bases). CDR1 is KGHSH, CDR2 LQKENI, per germline. This CDR3 spans 14 amino acids. Trimming pared 3 bases from V and 1 base from J, leaving 9 bases between. DNA of the CDR3: TGTGCCAGCTCACCGCGTCAGGGGAACACTGAAGCTTTCTTT. It translates to CASSPRQGNTEAFF.

Turning to this clonotype: The junction differs from germline at one of its ends, possibly a read error. The chain carries TRBV6-1 and TRBJ1-2; 9 bases are a match to TRBD1. The CDR3 contains 16 residues. Per the germline V gene, CDR1 is MNHNS and CDR2 is SASEGT. For the CDR3, the DNA is TGTGCCAGCACCAAGTTCGGGGACAGGGCTAACTATGGCGACACCTTC. Translated, it gives CASTKFGDRANYGDTF.

The chain carries TRBV2 and TRBJ2-3; D might be TRBD1 (6 bases). CDR3 length: 12 residues. Trimming removed 7 bases at V and 10 bases at J, with 15 bases between. The germline V gene has CDR1 SNHLY and CDR2 FYNNEI. In DNA, the CDR3 is TGTGCCAGCACCCCAGAGAGGGGGTCGCAGTATTTT. Translation: CASTPERGSQYF. The whole variable domain, filled in from reference TRBV2 and TRBJ2-3, reads EPEVTQTPSHQVTQMGQEVILRCVPISNHLYFYWYRQILGQKVEFLVSFYNNEISEKSEIFDDQFSVERPDGSNFTLKIRSTKLEDSAMYFCASTPERGSQYFGPGTRLTVL.

The chain couples TRBV20-1 to TRBJ2-5; D is uncertain. Trimming removed 3 bases at V and 0 bases at J, with 11 bases between. Germline lookup yields CDR1 DFQATT and CDR2 SNEGSKA (reference sequence). The CDR3 sequence is 14 residues long. This CDR3 reads CSASSSGYQETQYF. CDR3 nucleotide sequence: TGCAGTGCTAGCTCCTCCGGGTACCAAGAGACCCAGTACTTC.

This clonotype was recorded once. V and J are TRBV12-3 or TRBV12-4 and TRBJ1-6; D unclear. There are 16 residues in the CDR3. Trimming took off 2 bases at V and 7 bases at J, with 15 bases between the two ends. The CDR3 DNA follows: TGTGCCAGCAGTTTAAAGGGCCCTGGGCGGAATTCACCCCTCCACTTT. Amino acids: CASSLKGPGRNSPLHF.

The rearrangement links TRBV4-2 to TRBJ2-7; 9 bases align to TRBD2. V shed 6 bases, J shed 7 bases, and the junction held 19 bases outside the gene matches. The CDR3 consists of 17 residues. Per germline, CDR1 LGHNA and CDR2 YNFKEQ. For the CDR3, the DNA is TGTGCCAGCAGTCACCCGTCTCTAGCGGGGCCCTCTAGGGAGCAGTACTTC. Protein sequence: CASSHPSLAGPSREQYF.

The chain joins TRBV6-1 to TRBJ2-5; maybe TRBD1 (6 bases). This CDR3 region has 15 residues. V lost 6 bases, J lost 4 bases, and 18 bases lay in between. Germline V gives CDR1 MNHNS, CDR2 SASEGT. The CDR3 DNA reads as TGTGCCAGCAGGCCTACACAGGGTTGGGGAGAGACCCAGTACTTC. Its translation is CASRPTQGWGETQYF.

To note about this clonotype: One end of the junction varies from germline; a read error may be responsible. The CDR3 reads CASSSDRGEYNEQFF. DNA for the CDR3: TGTGCTAGCAGCTCGGACAGGGGCGAATACAATGAGCAGTTCTTC. V and J are TRBV7-7 and TRBJ2-1; 9 bases are a match to TRBD1. CDR3 length: 15 amino acids. The germline gives CDR1 SSHAT, CDR2 FNYEAQ (reference sequence).

The chain has TRBV6-1 and TRBJ1-3, with 7 bases that match TRBD1. The CDR3 length is 15 residues. J lost 4 bases, V lost 5 bases, and 8 bases had no gene match. Germline CDR1 MNHNS, CDR2 SASEGT. Written as DNA, the CDR3 is TGTGCCAGCAGTCCCGACAGGGCTACGGGAAACACCATATATTTT. It yields the protein CASSPDRATGNTIYF.

V and J are TRBV6-5 and TRBJ2-3; 11 bases align to TRBD2. The V and J ends lost 2 bases and 1 base, in that order; junction bases with no gene match: 8. The germline CDR1 and CDR2 sequences are MNHEY and SVGAGI. The CDR3 has 18 amino acids. For the CDR3, the DNA is TGTGCCAGCAGTTACATAGCGGGGGGGCCGGGGGGCACAGATACGCAGTATTTT. Translated, it gives CASSYIAGGPGGTDTQYF.

The V call is TRBV5-6, the J call TRBJ2-2, with no clear D. The CDR3 spans 12 residues. Between the trimmed V and J ends, which lost 4 bases and 7 bases, there was a span of 8 bases. Germline V CDR1 and CDR2: SGHDT, YYEEEE. Here the CDR3 reads CASSAPHGELFF. The DNA of the CDR3 is TGTGCCAGCAGCGCACCACACGGGGAGCTGTTTTTT.

This clonotype was observed many times. The rearrangement uses TRBV29-1 and TRBJ1-2; 7 bases line up with TRBD1. CDR1 is SQVTM, CDR2 ANQGSEA, per germline. This CDR3 comprises 13 residues. The V and J ends lost 3 bases and 6 bases, in that order; junction bases with no gene match: 7. The CDR3 DNA sequence: TGCAGCGTTGACAGGGGGATTGTGAATGGCTACACCTTC. Translated, it gives CSVDRGIVNGYTF. Filled out from reference TRBV29-1 and TRBJ1-2, the complete variable domain reads SAVISQKPSRDICQRGTSLTIQCQVDSQVTMMFWYRQQPGQSLTLIATANQGSEATYESGFVIDKFPISRPNLTFSTLTVSNMSPEDSSIYLCSVDRGIVNGYTFGSGTRLTVV.

Worth noting for this clonotype: In this CDR3 the conserved last residue, phenylalanine or tryptophan, is missing, so a read error is likely. This sequence joins TRBV5-1 and TRBJ2-1; TRBD2 is a possible D gene (5 bases). The germline V gene has CDR1 SGHRS and CDR2 YFSETQ. This CDR3 has 13 residues. V was cut by 10 bases and J by 3 bases, with 14 bases left in between. Written as DNA, the CDR3 is TGCGCCGTTAGCGAGCCCGTCTACAATGAGCAGTTCGTC. It encodes CAVSEPVYNEQFV.

This clonotype came up a few times. The chain combines TRBV7-2 with TRBJ2-7; D perhaps matches TRBD1 (5 bases). The CDR3 has 17 amino acids. Germline V gives CDR1 SGHTA, CDR2 FQGNSA. V lost 5 bases, J lost 0 bases, and 20 bases lay in between. The CDR3, as DNA: TGTGCCAGCAGCCGCCCGGGTGGACACCGAACCTCCTACGAGCAGTACTTC. It is translated as CASSRPGGHRTSYEQYF. The full variable domain, with the rest looked up from reference TRBV7-2 and TRBJ2-7, is GAGVSQSPSNKVTEKGKDVELRCDPISGHTALYWYRQSLGQGLEFLIYFQGNSAPDKSGLPSDRFSAERTGGSVSTLTIQRTQQEDSAVYLCASSRPGGHRTSYEQYFGPGTRLTVT.

The chain joins TRBV5-1 to TRBJ2-3; D possibly uses TRBD1 or TRBD2 (5 bases each). V was cut by 1 base and J by 1 base, with 10 bases left in between. The CDR3 runs to 15 residues. CDR1 is SGHRS and CDR2 is YFSETQ in the germline V gene. The CDR3 nucleotides are TGCGCCAGCAGCTTGATGGTGGGGGGCACAGATACGCAGTATTTT. Translating it yields CASSLMVGGTDTQYF.

This clonotype was detected only a few times. The chain employs TRBV7-9 and TRBJ2-1; 11 bases line up with TRBD2. V trimming: 3 bases; J trimming: 4 bases; junction bases outside the gene matches: 2. CDR1 and CDR2 from the germline V gene are SEHNR and FQNEAQ (reference sequence). The CDR3 totals 15 residues. Written as DNA, the CDR3 is TGTGCCAGCAGCTTGACTAGCGGGGAGTACAATGAGCAGTTCTTC. Its translation is CASSLTSGEYNEQFF.